This T cell receptor (beta chain) is drawn from a study of response to subunit inactivated influenza vaccine. As to this clonotype: Its specificity is not known.

Study-level results: Authors suggested each seasonal influenza vaccination recruits few new T cells.

The germline V gene has CDR1 MGHDK and CDR2 SYGVNS. The CDR3 extends over 14 amino acids. V lost 6 bases, J lost 2 bases, and 2 bases stayed unmatched. Via MiXCR, TCRdb re-called the RT-PCR reads, giving one row per CDR3 protein. The sample includes around 650,000 distinct CDR3 sequences, less than 20% of them seen just once. V usage is TRBV25-1 and J usage is TRBJ2-5, with TRBD1 matching over 11 bases. The specimen comprised PBMCs from blood, sampled less than 13 days after vaccination. The clonotype comes from a man between 45 and 60 years old who received an inactivated influenza vaccine. The CDR3 DNA is TGTGCCAGCAGAGGGACAGGGGGACAAGAGACCCAGTACTTC. This gives the protein CASRGTGGQETQYF.